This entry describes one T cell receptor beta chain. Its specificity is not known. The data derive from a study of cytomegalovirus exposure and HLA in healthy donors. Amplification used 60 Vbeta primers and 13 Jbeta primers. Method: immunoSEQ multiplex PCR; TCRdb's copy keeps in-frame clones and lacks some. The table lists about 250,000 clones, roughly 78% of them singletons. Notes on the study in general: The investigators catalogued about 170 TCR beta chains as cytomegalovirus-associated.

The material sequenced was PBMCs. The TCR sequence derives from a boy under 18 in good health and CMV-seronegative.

In DNA, the CDR3 is TGCGCCAGCAGCTTGGAGGGGTCTGGAAACAATCAGCCCCAGCATTTT. Protein: CASSLEGSGNNQPQHF. The rearrangement joins TRBV5-1 to TRBJ1-5; TRBD1 is a possible D gene (5 bases). V was pared by 0 bases and J by 3 bases, with 13 bases between. Germline V lookup: CDR1 SGHRS, CDR2 YFSETQ. The CDR3 has 16 amino acids.